This T cell receptor beta chain is drawn from a study of spatial heterogeneity in lung cancer. Study details: Each time, sequencing found more beta-chain sequences than alpha-chain sequences. Study-level results: The study found that expanded intratumoral alpha and beta TCR counts tracked tumor mutation counts.

A distinct unique molecular identifier was carried by each TCR cDNA molecule. A single record per CDR3 protein comes from TCRdb applying MiXCR to the 5' RACE reads. Of over 10,000 distinct CDR3 sequences listed, around 5% are singletons. The CDR3 has 14 residues. Trimming cost V 5 bases and J 4 bases; bases outside gene matches: 5. As to this clonotype: Its antigen is still unknown.

Time point reported: sample taken at primary tumor resection. There were 70 to 80 donors, all of them untreated patients with early-stage non-small cell lung cancer. Unsorted tumor, nontumor lung tissue or cryopreserved PBMC supplied the whole RNA. The origin of this receptor is a male donor with early-stage non-small cell lung cancer. Sequenced material: lung tumor tissue, taken at surgery. The rearrangement links TRBV12-3 or TRBV12-4 to TRBJ2-1; TRBD2 agrees at 7 bases. DNA for the CDR3: TGTGCCAGCAGTAGGGCTAGCGGATACAATGAGCAGTTCTTC. Translated: CASSRASGYNEQFF.